In its sample, the clone carrying this TCR beta chain was seen once. Germline CDR1 reads MNHEY; CDR2 reads SMNVEV (reference sequence). Trimming removed 4 bases from V and 2 bases from J, with 14 bases in between. CDR3 size: 15 residues. This sample is drawn from a study of identical twins. TCRdb used MiXCR to reprocess the 5' RACE reads, holding one entry per CDR3 protein. The sample lists some 1,700,000 distinct CDR3 sequences, under 35% occurring once. The rearrangement uses TRBV27 and TRBJ2-5; D might be TRBD1 (5 bases). Material: cord blood. The TCR was taken from a newborn girl in good health. In DNA, the CDR3 is TGTGCCAGCAGTTCCACAGGACGAGAACAAGAGACCCAGTACTTC. It encodes CASSSTGREQETQYF.